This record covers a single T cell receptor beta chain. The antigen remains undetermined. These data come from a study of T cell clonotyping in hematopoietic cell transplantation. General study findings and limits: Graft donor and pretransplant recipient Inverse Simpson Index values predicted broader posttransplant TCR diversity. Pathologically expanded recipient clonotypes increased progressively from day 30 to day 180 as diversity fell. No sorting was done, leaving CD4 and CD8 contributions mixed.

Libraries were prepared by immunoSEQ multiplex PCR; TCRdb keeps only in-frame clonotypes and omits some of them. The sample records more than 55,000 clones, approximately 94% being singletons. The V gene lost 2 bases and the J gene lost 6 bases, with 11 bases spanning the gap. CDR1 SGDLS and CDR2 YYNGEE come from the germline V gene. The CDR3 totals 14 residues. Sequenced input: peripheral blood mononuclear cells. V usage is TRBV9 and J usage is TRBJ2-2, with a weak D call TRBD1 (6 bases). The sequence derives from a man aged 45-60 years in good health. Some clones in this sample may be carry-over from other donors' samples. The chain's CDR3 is CASSVTGVPGELFF. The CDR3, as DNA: TGTGCCAGCAGCGTGACAGGTGTTCCCGGGGAGCTGTTTTTT.